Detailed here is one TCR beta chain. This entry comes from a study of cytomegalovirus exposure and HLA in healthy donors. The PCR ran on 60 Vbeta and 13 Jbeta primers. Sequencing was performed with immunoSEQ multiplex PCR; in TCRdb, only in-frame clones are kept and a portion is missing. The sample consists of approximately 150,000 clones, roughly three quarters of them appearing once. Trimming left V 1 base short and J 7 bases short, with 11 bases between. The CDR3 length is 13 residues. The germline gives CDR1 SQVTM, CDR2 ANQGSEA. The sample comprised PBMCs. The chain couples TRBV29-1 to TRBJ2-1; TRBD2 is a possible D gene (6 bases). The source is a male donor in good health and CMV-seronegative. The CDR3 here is CSVEGPGRNEQFF. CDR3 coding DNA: TGCAGCGTTGAAGGGCCAGGGAGGAATGAGCAGTTCTTC.